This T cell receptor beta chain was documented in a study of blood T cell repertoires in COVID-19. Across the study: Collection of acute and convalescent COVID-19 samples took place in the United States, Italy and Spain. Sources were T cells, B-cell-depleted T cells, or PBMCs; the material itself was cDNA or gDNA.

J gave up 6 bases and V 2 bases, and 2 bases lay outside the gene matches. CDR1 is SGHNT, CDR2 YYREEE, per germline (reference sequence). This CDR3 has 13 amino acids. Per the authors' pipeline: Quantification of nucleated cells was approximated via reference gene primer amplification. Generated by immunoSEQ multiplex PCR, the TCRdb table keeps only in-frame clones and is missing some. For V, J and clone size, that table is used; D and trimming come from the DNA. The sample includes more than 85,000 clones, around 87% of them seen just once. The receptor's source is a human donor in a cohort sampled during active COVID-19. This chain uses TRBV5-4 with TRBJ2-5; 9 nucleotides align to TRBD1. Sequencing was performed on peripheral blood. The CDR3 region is CASSLGQGKTQYF. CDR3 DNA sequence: TGTGCCAGCAGCTTAGGACAGGGGAAGACCCAGTACTTC.